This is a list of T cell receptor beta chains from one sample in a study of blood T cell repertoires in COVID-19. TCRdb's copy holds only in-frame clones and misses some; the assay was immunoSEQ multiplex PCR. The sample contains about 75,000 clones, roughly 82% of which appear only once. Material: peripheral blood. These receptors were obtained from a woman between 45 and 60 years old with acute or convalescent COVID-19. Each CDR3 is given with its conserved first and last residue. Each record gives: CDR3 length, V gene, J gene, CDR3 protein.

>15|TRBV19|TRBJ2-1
CASSMTSGWGNEQFF
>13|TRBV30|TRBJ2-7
CATTGTGDYEQYF
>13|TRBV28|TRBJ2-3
CASRPQGKETQYF
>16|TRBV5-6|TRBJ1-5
CASSTDGGGPNQPQHF
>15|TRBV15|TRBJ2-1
CATSMGGLAGNEQFF
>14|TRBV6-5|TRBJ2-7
CASSPGQGLYEQYF
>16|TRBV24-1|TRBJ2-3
CATSDPGTGSTDTQYF
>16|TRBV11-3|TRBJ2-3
CASSLSTRSSTDTQYF
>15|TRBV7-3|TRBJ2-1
CASSLAGGPLNEQFF
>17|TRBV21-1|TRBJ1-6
CASSKWCWGAGFSPLHF
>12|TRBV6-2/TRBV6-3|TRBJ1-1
CASSYSIGEAFF
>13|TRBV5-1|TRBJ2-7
CASSATSSYEQYF
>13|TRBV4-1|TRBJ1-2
CASSKGANYGYTF
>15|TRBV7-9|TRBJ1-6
CASSAPTGFDSPLHF
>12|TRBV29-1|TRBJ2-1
CSVEVQAGLQFF
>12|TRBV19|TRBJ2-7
CATRGRNYEQYF
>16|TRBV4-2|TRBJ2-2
CASSQDPGSDTGELFF
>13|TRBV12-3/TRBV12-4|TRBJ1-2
CASSPRETYGYTF
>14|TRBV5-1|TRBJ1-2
CASSLSLGGDGYTF
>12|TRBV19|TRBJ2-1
CASSRRQNEQFF
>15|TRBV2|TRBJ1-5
CASKAGGGLGQPQHF
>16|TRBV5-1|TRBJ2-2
CASSLGTGLDRGELFF
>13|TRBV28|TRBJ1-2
CASLADRVIGYTF
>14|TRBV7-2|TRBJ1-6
CASSLYSYNSPLHF
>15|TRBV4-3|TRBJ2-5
CASSQLAGWGETQYF
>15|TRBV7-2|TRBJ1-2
CASSLGVGGFDGYTF
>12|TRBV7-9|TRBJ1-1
CASSPPAGSAFF